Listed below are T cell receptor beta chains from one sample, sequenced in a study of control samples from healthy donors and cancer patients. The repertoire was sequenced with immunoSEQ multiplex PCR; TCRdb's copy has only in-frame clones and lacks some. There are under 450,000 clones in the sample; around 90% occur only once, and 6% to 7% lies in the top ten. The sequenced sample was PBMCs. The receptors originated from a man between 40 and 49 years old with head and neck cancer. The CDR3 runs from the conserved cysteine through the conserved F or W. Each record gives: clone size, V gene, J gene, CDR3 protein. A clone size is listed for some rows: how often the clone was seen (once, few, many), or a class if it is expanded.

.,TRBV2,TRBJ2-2,CASRYDSTNTGELFF
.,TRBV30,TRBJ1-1,CAWSVRPEAFF
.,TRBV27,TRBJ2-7,CASSFLGSDLGVPYEQYF
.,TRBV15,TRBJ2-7,CATSSGTGYGEQYF
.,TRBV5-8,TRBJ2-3,CASSLASRNTQYF
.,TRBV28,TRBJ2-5,CASSLPSGGRETQYF
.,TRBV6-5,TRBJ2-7,CASSTPGTGSYEQYF
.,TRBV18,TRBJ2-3,CASSPPGHSTDTQYF
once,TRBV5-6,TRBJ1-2,CASSRTDSNYGYTF
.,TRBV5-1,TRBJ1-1,CASSYQTLDMNTEAFF
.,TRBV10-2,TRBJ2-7,CASRPTGPAYEQYF
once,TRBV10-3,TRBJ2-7,CAISNLDWSSYEQYF
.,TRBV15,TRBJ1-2,CATSRETVNYGYTF
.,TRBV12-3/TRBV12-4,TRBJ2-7,CASSLSDRYEQYF
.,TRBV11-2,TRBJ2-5,CASSLALAGGPETQYF
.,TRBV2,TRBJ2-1,CASRYGGAYEQFF
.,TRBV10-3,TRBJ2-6,CAISEAPVSGANVLTF
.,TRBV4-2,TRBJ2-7,CASSIGVGRPDDEQYF
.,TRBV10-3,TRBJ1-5,CASGVDQPQHF
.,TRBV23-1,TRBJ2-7,CASNKGDFGEQYF
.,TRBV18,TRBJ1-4,CASSPDRVGDEKLFF
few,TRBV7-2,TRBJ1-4,CASSFRPATNEKLFF
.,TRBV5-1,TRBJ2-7,CASSLVRDEQYF
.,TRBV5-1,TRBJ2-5,CASSLEHREETQYF
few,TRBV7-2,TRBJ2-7,CASSLSYEQYF
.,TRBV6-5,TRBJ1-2,CASKLLGTGPSLPLF
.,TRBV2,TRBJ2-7,CASRQASLYEQYF
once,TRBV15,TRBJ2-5,CATSRRGETQYF
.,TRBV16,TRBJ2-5,CASSQAGGSETQYF
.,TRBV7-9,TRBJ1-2,CASSFSNNYGYTF
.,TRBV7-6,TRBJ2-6,CASSPTGANGANVLTF
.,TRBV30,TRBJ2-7,CAWSLAPFSYEQYF
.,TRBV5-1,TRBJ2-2,CASGRQGMNTGELFF
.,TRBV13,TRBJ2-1,CASSLLQGNEQFF
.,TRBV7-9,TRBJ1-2,CASSLTGVNDGYTF